This T cell receptor (beta chain) was identified during a study of T cells in Graves' hyperthyroidism and ophthalmopathy. The sample holds many counts of this clonotype. Its specificity is not known. The PBMCs were taken from approximately 9 ml of fresh peripheral blood. Authors of the study amplified TCR beta CDR3 regions from RNA transcripts. Initially, a first-round RT-PCR of the TCR CDR3 employed the HTBI primer set. TCRdb analysed the multiplex PCR reads with MiXCR anew, one entry per CDR3 protein. The sample has 300,000 to 400,000 distinct CDR3 sequences, about 13% seen once; the top ten hold 9.2%. V was shortened by 4 bases and J by 5 bases, with 22 bases between the two germline ends. Germline values: CDR1 SGHRS, CDR2 YFSETQ. This CDR3 comprises 16 residues. General study points: From stable hyperthyroidism, ophthalmopathy was separated by a 13 V-J model. Researchers found most expanded thyroid clonotypes above 0.001 in blood as well.

The chain carries TRBV5-1 and TRBJ2-7; D call uncertain. Sequencing used blood. This receptor was taken from a woman under 30 with Graves' hyperthyroidism. In DNA form, the CDR3 reads TGCGCCAGCAGCAACCCTGGCGGCTCGGAGACCCACGAGCAGTACTTC. Translation gives CASSNPGGSETHEQYF.